This T cell receptor beta chain is drawn from a study of CD4 T cells in relation to SARS-CoV-2 and coronaviruses. The CDR3 consists of 15 residues. Germline V gene lookup returns CDR1 GTSNPN and CDR2 SVGIG (reference sequence). V lost 6 bases and J 1 base, leaving 19 bases between the germline ends. The protocol was immunoSEQ multiplex PCR, while the TCRdb copy is restricted to in-frame clones and leaves out a portion. The data contain about 37,000 clones, roughly 84% of them singletons. The table lists this clone with a count of one. Its antigen is not identified. Input material: naive CD4+ T cells from PBMCs, cultured in vitro. The subset was: naive CD4+ T cells isolated by negative enrichment. The rearrangement links TRBV30 to TRBJ2-7; possible D gene TRBD2, 5 bases. This receptor was identified in an adult with COVID-19. The CDR3 nucleotides read TGTGCCTGTTTTTACCGAGGACTCTCGTCCTACGAGCAGTACTTC. This sequence encodes CACFYRGLSSYEQYF.